This TCR beta chain was retrieved from a study of T cells in Graves' hyperthyroidism and ophthalmopathy. Lactation, pregnancy, other autoimmune disease or uncontrolled infection excluded patients. Study observations and caveats: The model foresaw ophthalmopathy a median around 6.8 months prior to onset. Researchers found most expanded thyroid clonotypes above 0.001 in blood as well.

TCR beta CDR3 regions were amplified from RNA transcripts. HTBI primers were the set used in a first-round RT-PCR of the TCR CDR3. MiXCR, run by TCRdb on the multiplex PCR reads, gives a single entry per CDR3 protein. The sample lists hundreds of thousands of distinct CDR3 sequences; around 45% were seen once. This clonotype was seen many times. What it binds is unknown. The CDR3 sequence is 13 residues long. Trimming stripped 1 base from V and 4 bases from J, with 7 bases between. Germline CDR1 and CDR2: SEHNR and FQNEAQ (reference sequence). This TCR was recovered from a woman under 30 with Graves' hyperthyroidism. Sequenced sample: peripheral blood or thyroid tissue (not recorded which). The V and J genes are TRBV7-9 and TRBJ1-2; D is possibly TRBD1 (5 bases). In DNA form, the CDR3 reads TGTGCCAGCAGCTTAGACAGGCGCTATGGCTACACCTTC. Its protein product is CASSLDRRYGYTF.